These 17 T cell receptor beta chains were sequenced from one sample in a study of T cells in Graves' hyperthyroidism and ophthalmopathy. The source material, RNA transcripts, was used to amplify TCR beta CDR3 regions. HTBI primers were employed in a first-round RT-PCR of the TCR CDR3. Using its own MiXCR run on the multiplex PCR reads, TCRdb lists one record per CDR3 protein. The sample contains more than 450,000 distinct CDR3 sequences, just under 20% of which appear only once. The sequencing input was blood. Receptor source: a man aged 35 to 55 with Graves' ophthalmopathy.

The chain has TRBV28 and TRBJ1-2; no firm D call. Germline assignment: CDR1 MDHEN and CDR2 SYDVKM. Trimming removed 5 bases from V and 3 bases from J, with 16 bases in between. There are 15 residues in the CDR3. The CDR3 protein is CASSAFRDGDYGYTF. The CDR3, as DNA: TGTGCCAGCAGTGCCTTCAGAGACGGCGACTATGGCTACACCTTC.

The V and J genes are TRBV10-3 and TRBJ1-5; D is possibly TRBD1 (6 bases). V was cut by 8 bases and J by 5 bases, with 10 bases left in between. Germline CDR1 and CDR2: ENHRY and SYGVKD. This CDR3 has 12 amino acids. The CDR3 bases are TGTGCCATCTCGGACAGTTATCAGCCCCAGCATTTT. Translated, it gives CAISDSYQPQHF.

The table lists this clonotype with many counts. This sequence joins TRBV3-1 and TRBJ2-1; TRBD2 aligns across 11 bases. CDR1 is LGHDT, CDR2 YNNKEL, per germline (reference sequence). This CDR3 is built from 16 residues. Trimming removed 9 bases from V and 0 bases from J; junction bases left unmatched: 7. The chain's CDR3 is CASSGGARSSYNEQFF. The CDR3 DNA sequence: TGTGCCAGTAGCGGGGGGGCTAGGAGCTCCTACAATGAGCAGTTCTTC.

This clonotype was recorded many times. The chain combines TRBV20-1 with TRBJ2-1; D is perhaps TRBD2 (5 bases). Germline-derived CDR1 and CDR2 are DFQATT and SNEGSKA (reference sequence). CDR3 length: 14 amino acids. Trimming cost V 4 bases and J 8 bases, with 18 bases left between them. The CDR3 DNA reads TGCAGTGCTAAAACTAGAGTAGCTTCCTATGAGCAGTTCTTC. Residues: CSAKTRVASYEQFF.

The chain recombines TRBV7-8 with TRBJ2-7; 7 nucleotides line up with TRBD2. CDR1 and CDR2 from the germline V gene are SGHVS and FQNEAQ. The V segment lost 3 bases and the J segment 2 bases; nucleotides outside the gene matches: 10. The CDR3 contains 16 residues. In nucleotides, the CDR3 is TGTGCCAGCAGCTTCTCCTTGCGGGAGAGTACCTACGAGCAGTACTTC. Translation gives CASSFSLRESTYEQYF. Looking up the rest from reference TRBV7-8 and TRBJ2-7 gives the full variable domain: GAGVSQSPRYKVAKRGQDVALRCDPISGHVSLFWYQQALGQGPEFLTYFQNEAQLDKSGLPSDRFFAERPEGSVSTLKIQRTQQEDSAVYLCASSFSLRESTYEQYFGPGTRLTVT.

V gene TRBV19 combines with J gene TRBJ2-7, with TRBD1 matching 9 bases. Germline CDR1 is LNHDA and CDR2 is SQIVND (reference sequence). This CDR3 contains 14 residues. Trimming removed 6 bases from V and 6 bases from J; junction bases left unmatched: 9. The CDR3 DNA reads as TGTGCCAGTAGGATCCGGGACAGGGCCCGCGAGCAGTACTTC. This codes for CASRIRDRAREQYF.

This clonotype was observed a handful of times. A much more abundant neighbour one base away suggests this may be a read error. The chain uses TRBV20-1 and TRBJ2-1; TRBD2 aligns across 8 bases. There are 13 residues in the CDR3. The germline CDR1 and CDR2 sequences are DFQATT and SNEGSKA (reference sequence). The CDR3 DNA follows: TGCGAGACTGCGACGGGGGGGGGCAATGAGCAGTTCTTC. Amino acid sequence: CETATGGGNEQFF.

This clonotype occurred many times. The chain employs TRBV10-3 and TRBJ1-1; possibly TRBD1 for D (6 bases). This CDR3 is built from 13 residues. Trimming left V 5 bases short and J 5 bases short, with 12 bases between. CDR1 ENHRY and CDR2 SYGVKD come from the germline V gene. As DNA, the CDR3 is TGTGCCATCAGTCCACAGGGAAATACTGAAGCTTTCTTT. The encoded protein is CAISPQGNTEAFF.

This clonotype was seen at least ten times. This chain connects TRBV28 to TRBJ2-7; the match to TRBD1 covers 8 bases. The length of the CDR3 is 15 residues. J was trimmed by 8 bases and V by 3 bases; bases with no gene match: 12. Per the germline V gene, CDR1 is MDHEN and CDR2 is SYDVKM. CDR3: CASSFGAGGAAKQYF. CDR3 sequence (DNA): TGTGCCAGCAGTTTTGGGGCAGGGGGCGCAGCTAAGCAGTACTTC.

CDR3 residues: CASRDLRGGNEQFF. CDR3 nucleotides: TGTGCCAGCAGGGATTTGCGGGGTGGTAATGAGCAGTTCTTC. The chain combines TRBV6-1 with TRBJ2-1; D may be TRBD2 (6 bases). Germline V lookup: CDR1 MNHNS, CDR2 SASEGT. There are 14 residues in the CDR3. V lost 6 bases and J lost 7, with 16 bases in between.

The chain recombines TRBV28 with TRBJ2-1; the match to TRBD1 covers 9 bases. The CDR3 length is 12 residues. Germline lookup yields CDR1 MDHEN and CDR2 SYDVKM. V dropped 5 bases and J dropped 14; count of bases not matched to a gene: 7. The CDR3 is CASSIWTGVKFF. The CDR3 region has the DNA TGTGCCAGCAGTATTTGGACAGGGGTTAAGTTCTTC.

This sequence joins TRBV20-1 and TRBJ1-2; 10 bases are shared with TRBD1. The CDR3 extends over 13 amino acids. V shed 6 bases and J 3 bases; nucleotides not matched to a gene: 4. Germline lookup yields CDR1 DFQATT and CDR2 SNEGSKA (reference sequence). CDR3 sequence (DNA): TGCAGTGCGTCGGACAGGGGGGACTATGGCTACACCTTC. It yields the protein CSASDRGDYGYTF.

This clonotype was seen a few times. The chain couples TRBV27 to TRBJ2-1; weak D call: TRBD2 (6 bases). Trimming left V 5 bases short and J 4 bases short, with 6 bases between. CDR1 MNHEY and CDR2 SMNVEV come from the germline V gene (reference sequence). The CDR3 runs 12 residues. CDR3 sequence (DNA): TGTGCCAGCAGTGGGAGGTACAATGAGCAGTTCTTC. The encoded protein is CASSGRYNEQFF.

The chain joins TRBV9 to TRBJ2-7; 9 bases align to TRBD2. V dropped 4 bases and J dropped 7; count of bases not matched to a gene: 9. The V gene's germline CDR1 is SGDLS and CDR2 YYNGEE. CDR3 size: 14 residues. The CDR3 region is CASSSGTSSGEQYF. In DNA, the CDR3 is TGTGCCAGCAGCTCCGGGACTAGCTCGGGGGAGCAGTACTTC.

This clonotype was seen at least ten times. The J gene is TRBJ2-1, the V gene TRBV11-1; 11 bases are a match to TRBD1. Germline values: CDR1 SGHAT, CDR2 FQDESV (reference sequence). The CDR3 covers 17 residues. J lost 2 bases, V lost 4 bases, and 7 bases had no gene match. The CDR3 DNA sequence: TGTGCCAGCAGCTACCCCCTGGGACAGGGGGCCTACAATGAGCAGTTCTTC. Protein product: CASSYPLGQGAYNEQFF.

This clonotype showed up just a few times. The rearrangement uses TRBV5-1 and TRBJ2-3; 16 bases line up with TRBD2. The germline V gene encodes CDR1 SGHRS and CDR2 YFSETQ. CDR3 length equals 17 residues. V was pared by 0 bases and J by 3 bases, with 1 base of the junction left unmatched. The CDR3 region has the DNA TGCGCCAGCAGCTTGGCGGGACTAGCGGGGGGGACAGATACGCAGTATTTT. Translating it yields CASSLAGLAGGTDTQYF.

This clonotype was detected ten times or more. This chain links TRBV7-3 with TRBJ2-3; 16 nucleotides align to TRBD2. The J segment lost 6 bases and the V segment lost 0 bases, leaving 6 bases of the junction unmatched. The CDR3 is 18 residues long. Germline V gene data show CDR1 as SGHTA and CDR2 as FQGTGA. The CDR3, as DNA: TGTGCCAGCAGCTTAACCCCGGGACTAGCGGGGGGGTCTGATACGCAGTATTTT. Translated, it gives CASSLTPGLAGGSDTQYF.